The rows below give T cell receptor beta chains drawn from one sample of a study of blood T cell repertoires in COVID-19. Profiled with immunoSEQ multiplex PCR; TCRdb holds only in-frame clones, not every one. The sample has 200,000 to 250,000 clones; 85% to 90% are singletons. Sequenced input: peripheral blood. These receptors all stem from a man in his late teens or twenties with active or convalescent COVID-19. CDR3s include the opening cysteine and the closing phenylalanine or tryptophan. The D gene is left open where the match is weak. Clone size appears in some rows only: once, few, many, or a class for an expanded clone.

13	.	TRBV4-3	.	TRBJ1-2	CASSQDTRDGYTF	TGCGCCAGCAGCCAAGATACGCGGGATGGCTACACCTTC
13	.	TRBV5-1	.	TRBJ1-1	CASSLGLNTEAFF	TGCGCCAGCAGCTTGGGACTCAACACTGAAGCTTTCTTT
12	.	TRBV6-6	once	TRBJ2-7	CASSYNGYEQYF	TGTGCCAGCAGTTATAACGGCTACGAGCAGTACTTC
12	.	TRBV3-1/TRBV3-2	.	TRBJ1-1	CASSQAGSEAFF	TGTGCCAGCAGCCAAGCGGGGTCTGAAGCTTTCTTT
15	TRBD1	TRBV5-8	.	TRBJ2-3	CAIKPRDRGSDTQYF	TGTGCCATCAAACCCCGGGACAGGGGTTCCGATACGCAGTATTTT
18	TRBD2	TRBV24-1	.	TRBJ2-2	CATSEQPGLAGVSGELFF	TGTGCCACCAGTGAGCAACCGGGACTAGCGGGAGTATCCGGGGAGCTGTTTTTT
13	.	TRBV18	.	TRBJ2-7	CASSPAVVNEQYF	TGTGCCAGCTCACCAGCGGTGGTGAACGAGCAGTACTTC
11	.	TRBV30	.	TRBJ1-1	CAWYWGRMAFF	TGTGCCTGGTATTGGGGGAGGATGGCTTTCTTT
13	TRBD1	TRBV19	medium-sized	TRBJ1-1	CASSQGAGTEAFF	TGTGCCAGCTCCCAGGGGGCAGGCACTGAAGCTTTCTTT
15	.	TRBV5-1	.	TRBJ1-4	CASSFGGATNEKLFF	TGCGCCAGCAGCTTCGGTGGTGCAACTAATGAAAAACTGTTTTTT
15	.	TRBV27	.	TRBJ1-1	CASTKGLWGQHEAFF	TGTGCCAGCACCAAGGGGCTTTGGGGGCAGCATGAAGCTTTCTTT
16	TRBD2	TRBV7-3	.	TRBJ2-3	CASSFGGAGAGDTQYF	TGTGCCAGCAGCTTTGGGGGAGCGGGAGCGGGAGATACGCAGTATTTT
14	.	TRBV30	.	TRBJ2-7	CAWSGGAIPYEQYF	TGTGCCTGGAGCGGAGGGGCCATCCCCTACGAGCAGTACTTC
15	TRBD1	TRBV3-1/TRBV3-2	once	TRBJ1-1	CASSHRGQGDTEAFF	TGTGCCAGCAGCCACCGAGGACAGGGAGACACTGAAGCTTTCTTT
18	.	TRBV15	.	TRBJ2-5	CATSRGPGVYSAQETQYF	TGTGCCACCAGCAGAGGCCCTGGCGTTTATAGCGCCCAAGAGACCCAGTACTTC
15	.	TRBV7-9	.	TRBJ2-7	CASSLVGPGSYEQYF	TGTGCCAGCAGCTTAGTAGGTCCGGGATCCTACGAGCAGTACTTC
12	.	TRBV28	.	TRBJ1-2	CASSPSGGGYTF	TGTGCCAGCAGTCCCTCCGGGGGTGGCTACACCTTC
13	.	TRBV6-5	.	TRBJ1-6	CASSYGEWSPLHF	TGTGCCAGCAGTTATGGGGAGTGGTCACCCCTCCACTTT
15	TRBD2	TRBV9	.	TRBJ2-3	CASSFQGAGWDTQYF	TGTGCCAGCAGCTTCCAGGGAGCGGGATGGGATACGCAGTATTTT
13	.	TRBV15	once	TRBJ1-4	CATMGTDNEKLFF	TGTGCCACCATGGGGACTGATAATGAAAAACTGTTTTTT
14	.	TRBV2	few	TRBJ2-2	CATTDPINTGELFF	TGTGCCACCACAGACCCAATTAACACCGGGGAGCTGTTTTTT
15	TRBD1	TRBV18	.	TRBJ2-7	CASSSQGQGTYEQYF	TGTGCCAGCTCCTCCCAGGGACAGGGGACCTACGAGCAGTACTTC
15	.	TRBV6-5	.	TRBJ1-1	CASGDEVSMNTEAFF	TGTGCCAGCGGCGACGAGGTTTCGATGAACACTGAAGCTTTCTTT
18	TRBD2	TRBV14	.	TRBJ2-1	CASSQGLAGVNSYNEQFF	TGTGCCAGCAGCCAAGGGCTAGCGGGAGTAAATTCCTACAATGAGCAGTTCTTC
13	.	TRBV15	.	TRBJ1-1	CATSRVKNTEAFF	TGTGCCACCAGCAGAGTTAAGAACACTGAAGCTTTCTTT
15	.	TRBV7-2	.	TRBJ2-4	CASSSYGTEKNIQYF	TGTGCCAGCAGCTCGTACGGGACTGAGAAAAACATTCAGTACTTC
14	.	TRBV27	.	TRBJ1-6	CASAGVMHSSPLHF	TGTGCCAGTGCCGGGGTCATGCATAGTTCACCCCTCCACTTT
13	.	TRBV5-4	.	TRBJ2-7	CASSLAPADEQYF	TGTGCCAGCAGCTTGGCCCCCGCGGACGAGCAGTACTTC
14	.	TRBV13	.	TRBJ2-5	CASSLGIEGGTQYF	TGTGCCAGCAGCCTGGGCATTGAGGGAGGGACCCAGTACTTC
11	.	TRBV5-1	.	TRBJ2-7	CASSGTYEQYF	TGCGCCAGCAGCGGCACCTACGAGCAGTACTTC
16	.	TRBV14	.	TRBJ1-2	CASSQDLAGANYGYTF	TGTGCCAGCAGCCAAGATCTCGCAGGTGCTAACTATGGCTACACCTTC
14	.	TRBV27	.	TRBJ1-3	CASSSLQTGNTIYF	TGTGCCAGCAGCTCACTTCAAACTGGAAACACCATATATTTT
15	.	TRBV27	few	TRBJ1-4	CASSLMGRGSEKLFF	TGTGCCAGCAGTTTAATGGGCAGGGGCAGCGAAAAACTGTTTTTT
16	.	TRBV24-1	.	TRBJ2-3	CATSDSQGKGTDTQYF	TGTGCCACCAGTGATTCCCAGGGTAAGGGCACAGATACGCAGTATTTT
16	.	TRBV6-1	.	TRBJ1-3	CASSEAIGTTGNTIYF	TGTGCCAGCAGTGAAGCTATAGGCACTACTGGAAACACCATATATTTT
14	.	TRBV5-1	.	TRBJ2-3	CASSLASPTDTQYF	TGCGCCAGCAGCTTGGCGTCCCCCACAGATACGCAGTATTTT
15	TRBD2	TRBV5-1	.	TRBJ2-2	CASSFGGTNTGELFF	TGCGCCAGCAGCTTCGGGGGGACGAACACCGGGGAGCTGTTTTTT
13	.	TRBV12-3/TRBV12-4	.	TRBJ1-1	CASVKSGNTEAFF	TGTGCCAGCGTAAAATCGGGGAACACTGAAGCTTTCTTT
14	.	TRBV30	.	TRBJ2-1	CAFEKGNSYNEQFF	TGTGCCTTTGAAAAGGGGAACTCCTACAATGAGCAGTTCTTC
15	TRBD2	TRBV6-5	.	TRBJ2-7	CASSYSGLAGDEQYF	TGTGCCAGCAGTTATTCCGGACTAGCGGGGGACGAGCAGTACTTC
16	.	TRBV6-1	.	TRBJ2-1	CASSEADRSSYNEQFF	TGTGCCAGCAGTGAAGCCGACAGGAGCTCCTACAATGAGCAGTTCTTC
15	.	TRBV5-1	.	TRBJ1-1	CASSLGALGNTEAFF	TGCGCCAGCAGCTTGGGGGCCTTGGGGAACACTGAAGCTTTCTTT
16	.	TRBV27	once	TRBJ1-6	CASSANPGHNNSPLHF	TGTGCCAGCAGTGCCAATCCGGGACATAATAATTCACCCCTCCACTTT
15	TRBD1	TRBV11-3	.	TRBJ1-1	CASSKTGGKDTEAFF	TGTGCCAGCAGCAAAACAGGGGGCAAGGACACTGAAGCTTTCTTT
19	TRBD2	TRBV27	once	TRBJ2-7	CASSLLGLAGASSLYEQYF	TGTGCCAGCAGTTTATTGGGCCTAGCGGGGGCCTCTTCCCTCTACGAGCAGTACTTC
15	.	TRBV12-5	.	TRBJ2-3	CASGLQQGSTDTQYF	TGTGCTAGTGGTTTACAGCAGGGTAGCACAGATACGCAGTATTTT
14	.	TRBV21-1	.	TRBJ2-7	CASPPGTSGYEQYF	TGTGCCAGCCCCCCCGGGACTAGCGGTTACGAGCAGTACTTC
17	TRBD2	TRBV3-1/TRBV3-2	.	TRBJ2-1	CASSSPSLAGGYNEQFF	TGTGCCAGCAGCTCCCCTTCCCTAGCGGGAGGTTACAATGAGCAGTTCTTC
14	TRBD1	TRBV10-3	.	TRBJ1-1	CATRDSLLNTEAFF	TGTGCCACGCGGGACAGCTTACTGAACACTGAAGCTTTCTTT